A single sample gave rise to the 5 T cell receptor beta chains below, sequenced in a study of T-cell memory formation after mild COVID-19. TCRdb redid the calling of the 5' RACE reads with MiXCR, one entry per CDR3 protein. This sample has hundreds of thousands of distinct CDR3 sequences; roughly 17% occur once, and the top ten carry more than 10%. Source material: PBMCs or a T cell subset sorted from them (not recorded which). These receptors were taken from an adult woman who had mild COVID-19 (a few samples of this study predate the infection). Cell type and time point are not known.

This clonotype turned up a few times. V gene TRBV29-1 combines with J gene TRBJ2-5; D perhaps matches TRBD1 (5 bases). Trimming removed 7 bases at V and 7 bases at J, with 16 bases between. Germline V gives CDR1 SQVTM, CDR2 ANQGSEA. This CDR3 region has 12 residues. CDR3 sequence: CSGITGPGTQYF. The CDR3 coding sequence is TGCAGCGGAATTACAGGCCCGGGGACCCAGTACTTC.

The rearrangement links TRBV13 to TRBJ2-7, with D hard to call. V was trimmed by 5 bases and J by 6 bases, leaving 29 bases between them. Looked up from germline, CDR1 is PRHDT and CDR2 is FYEKMQ (reference sequence). This CDR3 has 18 residues. The CDR3 nucleotides read TGTGCCAGCAGCACCAGGACCAAACCCGAGGCCGGATGGGGCGAGCAGTACTTC. As protein: CASSTRTKPEAGWGEQYF.

The V and J genes are TRBV30 and TRBJ2-7; 7 bases match TRBD2. The CDR3 contains 13 residues. Trimming at V came to 1 base and at J to 5 bases, leaving 5 bases not matched to a gene. Germline CDR1 and CDR2: GTSNPN and SVGIG (reference sequence). The CDR3: CAWSGGRAHEQYF. The CDR3 DNA is TGTGCCTGGAGTGGTGGGAGGGCCCACGAGCAGTACTTC.

This clonotype appeared a few times. The chain combines TRBV7-2 with TRBJ2-3; TRBD2 matches 8 bases. The V gene's germline CDR1 is SGHTA and CDR2 FQGNSA. The CDR3 runs 16 residues. The V gene end was trimmed by 5 bases and the J gene end by 1 base; junction bases not matched to a gene: 8. The CDR3: CASSPPGRGGTDTQYF. The DNA of the CDR3 is TGTGCCAGCAGCCCTCCCGGGCGGGGGGGCACAGATACGCAGTATTTT.

The gene calls are TRBV29-1 and TRBJ1-3; 8 bases map to TRBD1. Per germline, CDR1 SQVTM and CDR2 ANQGSEA. CDR3 length: 14 residues. Germline trimming cut 6 bases from V and 0 bases from J; bases unmatched to any gene: 4. CDR3 coding DNA: TGCAGCGTGGATACAGGGGGCTCTGGAAACACCATATATTTT. This sequence encodes CSVDTGGSGNTIYF.